The 14 T cell receptor beta chains presented below share a single source sample, sequenced in a study of identical twins. TCRdb reprocessed the 5' RACE reads via MiXCR and lists one record per CDR3 protein. The table includes about 240,000 distinct CDR3 sequences, roughly 13% detected once. These same data were also listed under a study on yellow fever vaccine responses in identical twins.

Sequencing used memory (CD45RO+) T cells sorted from blood. Receptors originate from a woman under 30 in good health.

The chain links TRBV19 to TRBJ1-1; TRBD1 matches at 8 bases. The CDR3 is made up of 16 amino acids. V trimming: 1 base; J trimming: 2 bases; junction bases outside the gene matches: 6. The germline CDR1 and CDR2 sequences are LNHDA and SQIVND (reference sequence). The CDR3 protein is CASSIGEDRANTEAFF. The DNA of the CDR3 is TGTGCCAGTAGTATAGGAGAGGACAGGGCCAACACTGAAGCTTTCTTT.

The chain uses TRBV20-1 and TRBJ2-5; TRBD2 agrees at 13 bases. Germline CDR1 DFQATT, CDR2 SNEGSKA (reference sequence). Germline trimming cut 4 bases from V and 1 base from J; bases unmatched to any gene: 9. The CDR3 consists of 17 residues. The CDR3 here is CSANPGLAGKIQETQYF. The DNA for the CDR3 is TGCAGTGCTAACCCGGGACTAGCGGGGAAGATCCAAGAGACCCAGTACTTC.

This clonotype was observed many times. This chain's CDR3 is CASSLQANTGELFF. In nucleotides, the CDR3 is TGTGCCAGCAGTTTACAGGCGAACACCGGGGAGCTGTTTTTT. The gene calls are TRBV12-3 or TRBV12-4 and TRBJ2-2; D call uncertain. This CDR3 contains 14 residues. Trimming pared 2 bases from V and 0 bases from J, leaving 4 bases between.

J is TRBJ2-3 and V is TRBV21-1. TRBV21-1 is given as a pseudogene. The length of the CDR3 is 14 residues. CDR3 bases: TGTGCCAGCAGCCCATTCCCCAGCACAGATACGCAGTATTTT. Amino acid sequence: CASSPFPSTDTQYF.

This clonotype has at least ten counts. CDR3 in amino acids: CASSAQRPGLAGGETQYF. CDR3 bases: TGTGCCAGCAGCGCACAAAGGCCCGGACTAGCGGGTGGAGAGACCCAGTACTTC. The J gene is TRBJ2-5, the V gene TRBV9; 11 bases align to TRBD2. The ends lost 3 bases at V and 4 bases at J; junction bases unmatched: 14. Germline-derived CDR1 and CDR2 are SGDLS and YYNGEE. The CDR3 totals 18 residues.

This clonotype was found many times. The chain is built from TRBV7-9 and TRBJ1-2; possibly TRBD1 for D (5 bases). In germline, CDR1 is SEHNR, CDR2 FQNEAQ (reference sequence). There are 12 residues in the CDR3. V was clipped by 11 bases and J by 3 bases, with 13 bases between them. CDR3 sequence: CAFEGTYYGYTF. The CDR3, as DNA: TGTGCCTTCGAGGGGACTTACTATGGCTACACCTTC.

In this sample, this clonotype turned up a few times. The gene calls are TRBV19 and TRBJ1-2, with 7 bases that match TRBD1. CDR3 length: 13 residues. With V trimmed by 8 bases and J by 2 bases, 5 bases remained unmatched. Germline V CDR1 and CDR2: LNHDA, SQIVND (reference sequence). The CDR3 region has the DNA TGTGCCAGTGAGGGACAGTTCAACTATGGCTACACCTTC. Its protein product is CASEGQFNYGYTF.

This clonotype was detected only a few times. This chain joins TRBV5-1 and TRBJ2-5; D call uncertain. Trimming pared 6 bases from V and 5 bases from J, leaving 17 bases between. Germline CDR1 and CDR2: SGHRS and YFSETQ. The CDR3 extends over 14 amino acids. DNA for the CDR3: TGCGCCAGCACCCCTACCGGAGTATCGGAGACCCAGTACTTC. Protein product: CASTPTGVSETQYF.

The table lists this clonotype with many counts. The chain couples TRBV12-3 or TRBV12-4 to TRBJ1-3, with D possibly being TRBD1 (5 bases). The V end was cut by 8 bases, the J end by 0 bases, with 11 bases between. The CDR3 spans 14 residues. The chain's CDR3 is CASRRDLSGNTIYF. The CDR3 DNA is TGTGCCAGCCGACGGGACCTCTCTGGAAACACCATATATTTT.

This clonotype showed up just a few times. The chain recombines TRBV2 with TRBJ2-7; possible D gene TRBD2, 5 bases. The V end lost 10 bases, the J end lost 1 base, and 20 bases lay between the germline ends. This CDR3 contains 15 residues. Germline V lookup: CDR1 SNHLY, CDR2 FYNNEI. CDR3 region: CATNPPQRSSYEQYF. In DNA, the CDR3 is TGTGCCACTAACCCCCCCCAGCGGTCTTCCTACGAGCAGTACTTC.

This clonotype was found many times. The chain employs TRBV9 and TRBJ1-1; TRBD1 matches 12 bases. Per the germline V gene, CDR1 is SGDLS and CDR2 is YYNGEE. This CDR3 is built from 15 residues. The trim removed 3 bases at V and 6 bases at J, leaving 6 bases unmatched. CDR3 coding DNA: TGTGCCAGCAGCGGAGGGACAGGGGGCGCGTCTGAAGCTTTCTTT. Its protein is CASSGGTGGASEAFF.

The genes are TRBV20-1 and TRBJ2-7, with 10 bases matching TRBD2. The CDR3 spans 17 residues. Germline-derived CDR1 and CDR2 are DFQATT and SNEGSKA (reference sequence). Trimming at V came to 0 bases and at J to 6 bases, leaving 14 bases not matched to a gene. The CDR3 DNA follows: TGCAGTGCTAGAGACCCAGCGGGAGGGTCCGGAGGTAGCGAGCAGTACTTC. It yields the protein CSARDPAGGSGGSEQYF.

This clonotype is categorized as medium-sized. The V call is TRBV9, the J call TRBJ2-1, with 7 bases aligning to TRBD1. The germline CDR1 and CDR2 sequences are SGDLS and YYNGEE. V lost 0 bases and J lost 3; bases outside the gene matches: 3. The CDR3 runs to 15 residues. The CDR3 here is CASSVETGNYNEQFF. In DNA, the CDR3 is TGTGCCAGCAGCGTAGAGACAGGGAACTACAATGAGCAGTTCTTC.

The V and J genes are TRBV6-1 and TRBJ2-7, with 7 bases identical to TRBD1. The germline gives CDR1 MNHNS, CDR2 SASEGT. With 4 bases clipped from V and 0 bases from J, the junction kept 9 bases outside the gene matches. This CDR3 region has 16 residues. This chain's CDR3 is CASSVVYGDSSYEQYF. In DNA form, the CDR3 reads TGTGCCAGCAGTGTAGTGTATGGGGACAGCTCCTACGAGCAGTACTTC.